This entry is about one T cell receptor beta chain. Its antigen is not identified. Other nucleotide sequences in the sample specify the same CDR3. This table comes from immunoSEQ multiplex PCR, and its TCRdb copy is limited to in-frame clones, with some not included. The sample contains 2 million to 2.5 million clones, 90% to 95% of which appear only once. This record comes from a study of shared clonotypes between healthy human individuals. The CDR3 consists of 14 residues. CDR1 is SGDLS and CDR2 is YYNGEE in the germline V gene. After removal of 0 bases from V and 7 bases from J, the junction contained 4 bases not matched to a gene. The naive CD8 subset, CD45RO-negative cells positively selected for CCR7, excluded terminally differentiated effector memory CD45RA+ cells. General study findings and limits: Around 4.7% was the fraction of naive CD4 clonotypes found shared across a few donors. Clonotypes not shared had lower generation probabilities than those common to all four donors.

Sequencing input: naive CD8+ T cells from PBMCs. The chain combines TRBV9 with TRBJ1-1, with TRBD1 matching over 9 bases. The sequence was obtained from a young man in good health. Some clones in this sample may be carry-over from other donors' samples. The CDR3 coding sequence is TGTGCCAGCAGCGTAGGACAGGGGGGAGTTGAAGCTTTCTTT. Residues: CASSVGQGGVEAFF.